This paragraph covers one TCR beta chain sequence. The data are from a study of shared clonotypes between healthy human individuals. Profiled with immunoSEQ multiplex PCR; TCRdb holds only in-frame clones, not every one. This table holds millions of clones, 85% to 95% found once. The germline V gene has CDR1 SGHTA and CDR2 FQGTGA. With 4 bases clipped from V and 0 bases from J, the junction kept 2 bases outside the gene matches. The CDR3 is made up of 15 amino acids. The sample consisted of naive CD4+ T cells sorted from blood. The subset is: CD45RA+ positively selected. The receptor comes from a man between 18 and 35 years old in good health. V is TRBV7-3 and J is TRBJ2-2, with TRBD1 identical over 7 bases. The DNA of the CDR3 is TGTGCCAGCAGCTCGGGACAGACGAACACCGGGGAGCTGTTTTTT. Amino acid sequence: CASSSGQTNTGELFF.